Below are 9 T cell receptor beta chains sequenced from a single sample in a study of T cell clones after liver transplantation. This table comes from immunoSEQ multiplex PCR, and its TCRdb copy is limited to in-frame clones, with some not included. The profile shows tens of thousands of clones, around 80% of them singletons. Sequenced material: CD4+ T cells from blood, taken less than 50 months after liver transplant. The receptors were gathered from a human patient who received a liver transplant. Certain T cells may be donor cells from the graft.

The chain carries TRBV4-3 and TRBJ2-3, with D perhaps matching TRBD1 or TRBD2 (5 bases each). Germline V lookup: CDR1 LGHNA, CDR2 YSLEER. The CDR3 contains 15 residues. Trimming removed 1 base from V and 2 bases from J, with 10 bases in between. The CDR3 sequence is CASSQVEGNTDTQYF. The DNA for the CDR3 is TGCGCCAGCAGCCAAGTAGAGGGGAACACAGATACGCAGTATTTT.

This chain connects TRBV6-5 to TRBJ2-1, with D possibly being TRBD1 or TRBD2 (6 bases each). CDR1 is MNHEY, CDR2 SVGAGI, per germline. Trimming removed 0 bases at V and 8 bases at J, with 17 bases between. The CDR3 runs 16 residues. The CDR3 reads CASSYSFPPEGDEQFF. The CDR3 region has the DNA TGTGCCAGCAGTTACTCGTTCCCCCCGGAGGGGGATGAGCAGTTCTTC.

This clone was seen a few times. The V gene is TRBV29-1, the J gene TRBJ1-5; D remains unclear. The CDR3 extends over 12 amino acids. The germline V gene encodes CDR1 SQVTM and CDR2 ANQGSEA. Deletions cut 4 bases from V and 6 bases from J, with 10 bases between. The CDR3 bases are TGCAGCGTTGCTAGGGCTGGTCAGCCCCAGCATTTT. Its protein is CSVARAGQPQHF.

The V and J genes are TRBV11-3 and TRBJ2-1; TRBD2 matches 12 bases. Unmatched junction bases numbered 2, after V lost 5 bases and J lost 6 bases. Germline CDR1 and CDR2: SGHNT and YENEEA. The CDR3 is 14 amino acids. The CDR3: CASSLAGGINEQFF. The CDR3 DNA reads TGTGCCAGCAGCCTAGCGGGGGGGATCAATGAGCAGTTCTTC.

This clone appeared once. The chain links TRBV6-1 to TRBJ1-1; no reliable D call. V dropped 5 bases and J dropped 3 bases, with 16 bases sitting between them. The CDR3 contains 15 residues. Germline lookup yields CDR1 MNHNS and CDR2 SASEGT. CDR3 region: CASSLFRASDTEAFF. The CDR3 DNA follows: TGTGCCAGCAGTCTATTCCGGGCCTCGGACACTGAAGCTTTCTTT.

The chain carries TRBV6-5 and TRBJ1-4; the D is unclear. V was clipped by 6 bases and J by 7 bases, with 15 bases between them. The CDR3 loop spans 14 amino acids. Germline CDR1 reads MNHEY; CDR2 reads SVGAGI. CDR3: CASRFLSRGEKLFF. The CDR3 bases are TGTGCCAGCAGGTTTCTGTCCCGGGGTGAAAAACTGTTTTTT.

This clone was counted a few times. The J gene is TRBJ1-1, the V gene TRBV4-3; D gene unclear. The V end was cut by 5 bases, the J end by 5 bases, with 12 bases between. Germline V lookup: CDR1 LGHNA, CDR2 YSLEER. This CDR3 comprises 13 residues. CDR3 DNA: TGCGCCAGCAGCTTAGAGGAAAGGACTGAAGCTTTCTTT. Translated: CASSLEERTEAFF.

In its sample, this clone was seen once. V usage is TRBV4-3 and J usage is TRBJ1-1; D unclear. The CDR3 has 15 amino acids. Trimming took 4 bases from V and 0 from J, leaving 12 bases between them. Per germline, CDR1 LGHNA and CDR2 YSLEER. The CDR3 here is CASSRERIMNTEAFF. For the CDR3, the DNA is TGCGCCAGCAGCCGAGAAAGAATAATGAACACTGAAGCTTTCTTT.

The chain links TRBV7-2 to TRBJ2-2, with 9 bases fitting TRBD2. V shed 0 bases and J 6 bases; nucleotides not matched to a gene: 11. This CDR3 is built from 18 residues. CDR1 and CDR2 from the germline V gene are SGHTA and FQGNSA. The CDR3 loop reads CASSLAPGGGVKAGELFF. The DNA of the CDR3 is TGTGCCAGCAGCTTAGCGCCAGGCGGGGGGGTTAAAGCCGGGGAGCTGTTTTTT. The whole variable domain, remainder taken from reference TRBV7-2 and TRBJ2-2, is GAGVSQSPSNKVTEKGKDVELRCDPISGHTALYWYRQSLGQGLEFLIYFQGNSAPDKSGLPSDRFSAERTGGSVSTLTIQRTQQEDSAVYLCASSLAPGGGVKAGELFFGEGSRLTVL.